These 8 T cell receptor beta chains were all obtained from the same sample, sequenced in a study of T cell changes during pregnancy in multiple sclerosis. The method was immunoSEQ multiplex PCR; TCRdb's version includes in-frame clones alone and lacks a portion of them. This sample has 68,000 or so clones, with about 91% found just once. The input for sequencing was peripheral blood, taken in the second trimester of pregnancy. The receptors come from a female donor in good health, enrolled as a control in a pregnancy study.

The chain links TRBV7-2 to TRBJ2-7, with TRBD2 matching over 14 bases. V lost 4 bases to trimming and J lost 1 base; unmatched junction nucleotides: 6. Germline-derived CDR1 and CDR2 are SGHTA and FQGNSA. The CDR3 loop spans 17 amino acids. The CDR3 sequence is CASSSRTSGGQSYEQYF. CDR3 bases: TGTGCCAGCAGCTCGCGGACTAGCGGGGGGCAATCCTACGAGCAGTACTTC.

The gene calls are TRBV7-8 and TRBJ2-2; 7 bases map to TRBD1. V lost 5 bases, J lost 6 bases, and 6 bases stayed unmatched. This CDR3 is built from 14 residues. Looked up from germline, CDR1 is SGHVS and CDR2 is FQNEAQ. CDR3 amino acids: CASSATGKAGELFF. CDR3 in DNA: TGTGCCAGCAGCGCGACAGGGAAGGCCGGGGAGCTGTTTTTT.

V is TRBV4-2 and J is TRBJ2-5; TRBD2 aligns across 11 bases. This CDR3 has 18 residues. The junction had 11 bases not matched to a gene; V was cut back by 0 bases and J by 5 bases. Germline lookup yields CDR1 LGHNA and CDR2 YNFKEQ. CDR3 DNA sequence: TGTGCCAGCAGCCAAGAAGGTTCGCCTAGCGGGGGGTGGGAGACCCAGTACTTC. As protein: CASSQEGSPSGGWETQYF.

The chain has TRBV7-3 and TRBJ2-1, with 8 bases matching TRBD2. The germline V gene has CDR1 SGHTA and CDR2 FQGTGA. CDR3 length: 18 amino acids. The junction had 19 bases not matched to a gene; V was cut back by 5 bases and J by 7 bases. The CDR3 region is CASSPRARGAGAVNEQFF. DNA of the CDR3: TGTGCCAGCAGCCCAAGAGCCCGGGGAGCGGGAGCTGTGAATGAGCAGTTCTTC.

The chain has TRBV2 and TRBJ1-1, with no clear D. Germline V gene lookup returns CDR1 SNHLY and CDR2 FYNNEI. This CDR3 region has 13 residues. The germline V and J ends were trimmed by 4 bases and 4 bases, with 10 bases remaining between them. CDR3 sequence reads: CASSAGAGTEAFF. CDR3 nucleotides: TGTGCCAGCAGTGCCGGCGCGGGCACTGAAGCTTTCTTT.

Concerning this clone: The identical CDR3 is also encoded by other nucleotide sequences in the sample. The CDR3 here is CASSLGGNTGELFF. The CDR3 nucleotides are TGCGCCAGCAGCTTGGGCGGGAACACCGGGGAGCTGTTTTTT. V gene TRBV5-1 combines with J gene TRBJ2-2; D is unclear. CDR3 length: 14 amino acids. Germline-derived CDR1 and CDR2 are SGHRS and YFSETQ. The V end lost 0 bases, the J end lost 1 base, and 4 bases lay between the germline ends.

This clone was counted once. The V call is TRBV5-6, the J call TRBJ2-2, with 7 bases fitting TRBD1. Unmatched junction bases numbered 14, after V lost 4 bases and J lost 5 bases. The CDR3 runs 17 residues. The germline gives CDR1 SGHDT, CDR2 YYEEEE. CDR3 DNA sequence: TGTGCCAGCAGCCAGCACCTCCGGGACAGTGGAACCGGGGAGCTGTTTTTT. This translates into CASSQHLRDSGTGELFF.

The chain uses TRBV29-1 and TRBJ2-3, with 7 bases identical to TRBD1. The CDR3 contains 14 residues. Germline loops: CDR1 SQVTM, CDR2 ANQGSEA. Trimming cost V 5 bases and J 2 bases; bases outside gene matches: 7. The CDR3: CSVTGQVDTDTQYF. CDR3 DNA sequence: TGCAGCGTTACCGGACAGGTAGACACAGATACGCAGTATTTT.